Sequencing of this TCR beta chain was carried out in a study of blood T cell repertoires in COVID-19. For the study at large: Whether acute or convalescent, the COVID-19 samples came from the United States, Italy and Spain. T cells, B-cell-depleted T cells, or PBMCs supplied cDNA or gDNA.

The CDR3 length is 17 residues. How the authors handled the data: Reference gene primer amplification in the assay estimated nucleated cell counts. Sequenced by immunoSEQ multiplex PCR; TCRdb stores in-frame clones only, minus some. V, J and clone size were drawn from that table, and D and trimming were deduced from the DNA. This sample yields 200,000 to 300,000 clones, of which less than 90% are seen a single time; over 1.5% belongs to the top ten. The rearrangement links TRBV21-1 to TRBJ2-1; the table's D gene call, TRBD1, was not cross checked with the DNA. TRBV21-1 is designated a pseudogene. Sequenced material: peripheral blood. The clonotype comes from a man aged 30 to 39 with active or convalescent COVID-19. The CDR3 nucleotides are TGTGCCAGCAGCCCAAGGAGGACAGGGGCCGGTTCCAATGAGCAGTTCTTC. It specifies CASSPRRTGAGSNEQFF.